This T cell receptor (beta chain) was sequenced for a study of CD8 T cells in Susac syndrome (dated by TCRdb to the late 2010s). With regard to the full study: Whether CD8+ T cell activation and differentiation in Susac syndrome was antigen driven was tested using repertoire sequencing. Clonality of the CD8+ T cell repertoire was compared between about a dozen healthy donors, around 14 Susac syndrome patients and around 15 multiple sclerosis patients.

Note on this clonotype: Its antigen has not been determined. No base quality values were provided; no much bigger clone lies one nucleotide off.

RNA was extracted using the RNeasy kit, and about 0.45 to 1 ug of the RNA was reverse transcribed with random hexamers. The immunoSEQ multiplex PCR assay, which covers 54 Vbeta and 13 Jbeta segments, was used to amplify TCR beta CDR3 regions. PCR amplification bias was corrected using a synthetic template baseline for primer optimization and computational correction. The paper's data handling went like this. Only productive sequences were kept, with reads annotated to V, D and J genes according to IMGT and analyzed in immunoSEQ Analyzer. To calculate clonality, Shannon entropy was normalized by log2 of the number of productive unique sequences and then subtracted from one. For each patient and control, public and private clones were evaluated within the 100 most prevalent clones. Clones were defined as Susac-specific when absent from the healthy and MS cohorts, from about 1,100 published viral clones and from other ImmuneACCESS disease sequences. TCRdb trimmed public reads at Q25 via fastp, called clones via MiXCR and kept in-frame beta chains. Entries that share a CDR3 protein sequence are merged under the most common genes and DNA. The V and J calls were not made by the authors but by TCRdb's processing. In this sample the table shows around 190,000 distinct CDR3 sequences, about 95% of which occur a single time. The ten largest clones capture about 0.15% of the sample.

Peripheral blood CD8+ and CD4+ T cells from healthy donors, Susac syndrome patients and multiple sclerosis patients were profiled by high-throughput TCR beta sequencing. The multiple sclerosis controls were treatment-naive patients who had stable or active relapsing-remitting disease and met the revised McDonald criteria. Bulk CD8+ and CD4+ T cells were purified by magnetic negative isolation, while CD8+ TEMRA cells were enriched using FACS. Blood was drawn into EDTA tubes, processed within 24 hours, and PBMCs were isolated by density gradient centrifugation. PBMCs intended for TCR sequencing were frozen in liquid nitrogen and were later thawed in a 37 degrees C water bath. The sorted or isolated CD4+, CD8+ and CD8+ TEMRA cells reached a purity of at least 90%. From a lookup of the germline V gene (reference sequence), CDR1 and CDR2 are DFQATT and SNEGSKA. After removal of 1 base from V and 2 bases from J, the junction retains 9 bases not matched to a gene. The CDR3, from cysteine to phenylalanine, totals 17 residues. Left in the record is the CDR3 DNA by itself, 51 bases read in frame from the first base.

Summary of the overall study and its limitations: The number of individuals in the TCR sequencing and HLA analysis was acknowledged as relatively small.

Sequenced sample: CD8+ T cells from PBMCs. The chain employs TRBV20-1 and TRBJ2-3, and TRBD2 aligns with 10 junction nucleotides. This sequence originates from a human donor with multiple sclerosis. The nucleotide sequence reads as follows: TGCAGTGCTAGAGGGCTTGGGCTAGCGGGAGTCACAGATACGCAGTATTTT. Its product reads: CSARGLGLAGVTDTQYF.